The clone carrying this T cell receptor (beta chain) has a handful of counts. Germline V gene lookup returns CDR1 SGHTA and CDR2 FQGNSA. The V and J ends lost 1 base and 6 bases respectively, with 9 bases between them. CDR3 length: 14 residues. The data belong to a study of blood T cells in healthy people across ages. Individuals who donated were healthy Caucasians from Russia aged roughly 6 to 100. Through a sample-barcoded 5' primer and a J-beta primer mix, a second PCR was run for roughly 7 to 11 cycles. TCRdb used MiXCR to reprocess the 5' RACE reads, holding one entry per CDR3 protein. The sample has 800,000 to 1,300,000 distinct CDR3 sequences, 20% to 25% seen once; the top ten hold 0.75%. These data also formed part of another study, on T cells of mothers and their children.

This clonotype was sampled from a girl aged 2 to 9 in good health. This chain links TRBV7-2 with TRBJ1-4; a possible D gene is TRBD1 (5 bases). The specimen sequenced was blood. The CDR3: CASSLEIRDEKLFF. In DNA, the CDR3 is TGTGCCAGCAGCTTAGAGATCAGGGATGAAAAACTGTTTTTT.